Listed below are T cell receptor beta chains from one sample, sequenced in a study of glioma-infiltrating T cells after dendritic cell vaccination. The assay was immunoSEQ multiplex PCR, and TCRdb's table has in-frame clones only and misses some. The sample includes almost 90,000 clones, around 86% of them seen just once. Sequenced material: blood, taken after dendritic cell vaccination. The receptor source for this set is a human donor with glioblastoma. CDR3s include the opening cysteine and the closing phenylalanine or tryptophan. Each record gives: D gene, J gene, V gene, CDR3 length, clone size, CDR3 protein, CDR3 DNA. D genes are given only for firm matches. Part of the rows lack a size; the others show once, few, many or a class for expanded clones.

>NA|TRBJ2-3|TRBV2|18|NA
CASSGGGGRGGNTDTQYF
TGTGCCAGCAGTGGAGGAGGGGGGAGGGGTGGGAACACAGATACGCAGTATTTT
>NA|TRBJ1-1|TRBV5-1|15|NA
CASSFVRGENTEAFF
TGCGCCAGCAGCTTCGTCAGGGGAGAGAACACTGAAGCTTTCTTT
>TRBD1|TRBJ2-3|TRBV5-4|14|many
CASSVDRSTDTQYF
TGTGCCAGCAGCGTGGACAGGAGCACAGATACGCAGTATTTT
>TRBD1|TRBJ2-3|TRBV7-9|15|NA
CASSSGTGGMDTQYF
TGTGCCAGCAGCTCCGGGACAGGGGGTATGGATACGCAGTATTTT
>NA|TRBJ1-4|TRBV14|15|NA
CASSQERGLNEKLFF
TGTGCCAGCAGCCAAGAAAGGGGTCTTAATGAAAAACTGTTTTTT
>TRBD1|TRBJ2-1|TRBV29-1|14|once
CSVNRDRGYNEQFF
TGCAGCGTGAACCGGGACAGAGGCTACAATGAGCAGTTCTTC
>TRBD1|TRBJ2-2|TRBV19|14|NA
CASSILQGTGELFF
TGTGCCAGTAGTATCCTACAGGGGACCGGGGAGCTGTTTTTT
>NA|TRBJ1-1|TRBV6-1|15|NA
CASSSYSTANTEAFF
TGTGCCAGCAGTTCGTACAGTACGGCGAACACTGAAGCTTTCTTT
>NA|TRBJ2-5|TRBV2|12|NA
CASRRGRETQYF
TGTGCCAGCAGGCGGGGCCGGGAGACCCAGTACTTC
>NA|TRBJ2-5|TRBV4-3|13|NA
CASSRGQQETQYF
TGCGCCAGCAGCCGTGGACAGCAAGAGACCCAGTACTTC